The next 26 T cell receptor beta chains were all read from a single sample in a study of blood T cell dynamics during melanoma immunotherapy. Indicated time point: week 3, after first cycle of checkpoint inhibitor. Clones were read by immunoSEQ multiplex PCR, and TCRdb kept only the in-frame ones, dropping some. In the table there are about 5,600 clones, 75% to 90% of which are singletons. Sequenced here: blood, sampled from a patient treated with checkpoint blockade. These receptors came from a human donor with melanoma. Some clones in this sample may be carry-over from other donors' samples.

The V gene is TRBV7-9, the J gene TRBJ1-1; D possibly corresponds to TRBD1 (5 bases). Germline-derived CDR1 and CDR2 are SEHNR and FQNEAQ (reference sequence). The V end was cut by 4 bases, the J end by 0 bases, with 12 bases between. The CDR3 contains 15 residues. DNA for the CDR3: TGTGCCAGCAGCTGGGAAAGACAGTTGAACACTGAAGCTTTCTTT. It is translated as CASSWERQLNTEAFF. The full variable domain, in which reference TRBV7-9 and TRBJ1-1 provide the parts outside the CDR3, is DTGVSQNPRHKITKRGQNVTFRCDPISEHNRLYWYRQTLGQGPEFLTYFQNEAQLEKSRLLSDRFSAERPKGSFSTLEIQRTEQGDSAMYLCASSWERQLNTEAFFGQGTRLTVV.

The chain employs TRBV2 and TRBJ1-4; no reliable D call. V dropped 6 bases and J dropped 1 base, with 15 bases sitting between them. The CDR3 is 16 residues long. Looked up from germline, CDR1 is SNHLY and CDR2 is FYNNEI. The CDR3 nucleotides read TGTGCCAGCAGGCCCCACATCGGCCTAACTAATGAAAAACTGTTTTTT. It translates to CASRPHIGLTNEKLFF.

This clone has only one observation. This chain links TRBV14 with TRBJ2-3; D not certain. The germline V gene encodes CDR1 SGHDN and CDR2 FVKESK. The CDR3 has 13 amino acids. V was pared by 1 base and J by 1 base, with 3 bases between. The CDR3 bases are TGTGCCAGCAGCCAAGTCGGCACAGATACGCAGTATTTT. Amino acids: CASSQVGTDTQYF.

This clone was detected only a few times. The genes are TRBV7-3 and TRBJ2-3; perhaps D is TRBD1 or TRBD2 (5 bases each). The germline V and J ends were trimmed by 6 bases and 1 base, with 14 bases remaining between them. Germline CDR1 and CDR2: SGHTA and FQGTGA. The CDR3 runs to 15 residues. CDR3 bases: TGTGCCAGCAGTGAGGGGCCAACGGGCACAGATACGCAGTATTTT. Translating gives CASSEGPTGTDTQYF.

The rearrangement uses TRBV7-2 and TRBJ2-4; D remains unclear. V lost 1 base and J 4 bases, leaving 5 bases between the germline ends. The CDR3 has 13 amino acids. Germline loops: CDR1 SGHTA, CDR2 FQGNSA. CDR3 DNA: TGTGCCAGCAGCTTAGGACGAAAAAACATTCAGTACTTC. Translated: CASSLGRKNIQYF.

The chain employs TRBV7-9 and TRBJ2-5, with D unclear. Germline assignment: CDR1 SEHNR and CDR2 FQNEAQ (reference sequence). V was clipped by 7 bases and J by 9 bases, with 24 bases between them. This CDR3 is 15 amino acids long. The CDR3 loop is CASTPPSGKRESQYF. CDR3 in DNA: TGTGCCAGCACCCCCCCCTCCGGCAAGAGAGAATCCCAGTACTTC.

The chain couples TRBV19 to TRBJ2-2; the D is unclear. Trimming removed 6 bases from V and 5 bases from J, with 10 bases in between. The germline gives CDR1 LNHDA, CDR2 SQIVND (reference sequence). This CDR3 is built from 13 residues. CDR3 sequence reads: CASRETGTGELFF. CDR3 nucleotide sequence: TGTGCCAGTAGAGAGACTGGGACCGGGGAGCTGTTTTTT.

This clone was found once. The rearrangement joins TRBV7-9 to TRBJ2-1; 8 bases are a match to TRBD1. After removal of 5 bases from V and 2 bases from J, the junction contained 5 bases not matched to a gene. CDR3 length: 15 amino acids. Germline CDR1 and CDR2: SEHNR and FQNEAQ (reference sequence). In DNA form, the CDR3 reads TGTGCCAGCAGCCCCGGGACAGGAGCCTACAATGAGCAGTTCTTC. It is translated as CASSPGTGAYNEQFF.

The chain couples TRBV5-8 to TRBJ2-5, with D perhaps given as TRBD1 or TRBD2 (5 bases each). With the DNA end fitting TRBJ2-7 better, the J assignment may be wrong. The CDR3 has 16 residues. Germline values: CDR1 SGHTS, CDR2 YDEGEE. CDR3 nucleotide sequence: TGTGCCAGCAGCTTGGTTTCGGGGCTTCACCAATACGAGCAGTACTTC. This encodes CASSLVSGLHQYEQYF.

V gene TRBV6-5 combines with J gene TRBJ2-4; D may correspond to TRBD1 or TRBD2 (5 bases each). This CDR3 region has 15 residues. Germline V CDR1 and CDR2: MNHEY, SVGAGI. V was pared by 6 bases and J by 2 bases, with 14 bases between. The CDR3 region is CASSETPGPKNIQYF. In DNA form, the CDR3 reads TGTGCCAGCAGCGAAACACCGGGACCCAAAAACATTCAGTACTTC.

This clone showed up just once. V gene TRBV29-1 combines with J gene TRBJ2-1, with D maybe TRBD1 (5 bases). CDR3 length: 15 residues. Looked up from germline, CDR1 is SQVTM and CDR2 is ANQGSEA. Trimming stripped 3 bases from V and 7 bases from J, with 19 bases between. Here the CDR3 DNA reads TGCAGCGTTGACCAACCCAGGGTGGGGTTAAATGAGCAGTTCTTC. Its protein product is CSVDQPRVGLNEQFF.

This clone was seen just once. This chain connects TRBV5-1 to TRBJ2-5; 7 nucleotides line up with TRBD1. The CDR3 sequence is 15 residues long. Germline values: CDR1 SGHRS, CDR2 YFSETQ. V lost 4 bases and J lost 5; bases outside the gene matches: 11. The CDR3 reads CASSGRQGKGETQYF. DNA for the CDR3: TGCGCCAGCAGCGGGCGACAGGGCAAGGGGGAGACCCAGTACTTC.

The chain carries TRBV7-9 and TRBJ2-1, with D unclear. From germline, CDR1 is SEHNR and CDR2 FQNEAQ (reference sequence). The CDR3 runs to 19 residues. V was pared by 2 bases and J by 0 bases, with 20 bases between. This CDR3 is CASSLRTNPTVSSYNEQFF. CDR3 in DNA: TGTGCCAGCAGCTTACGTACTAACCCGACGGTGAGCTCCTACAATGAGCAGTTCTTC. Drawing the rest from reference TRBV7-9 and TRBJ2-1, the complete variable domain is DTGVSQNPRHKITKRGQNVTFRCDPISEHNRLYWYRQTLGQGPEFLTYFQNEAQLEKSRLLSDRFSAERPKGSFSTLEIQRTEQGDSAMYLCASSLRTNPTVSSYNEQFFGPGTRLTVL.

The chain has TRBV7-9 and TRBJ2-7; 8 positions agree with TRBD2. Germline loops: CDR1 SEHNR, CDR2 FQNEAQ (reference sequence). With V trimmed by 5 bases and J by 3 bases, 3 bases remained unmatched. The CDR3 covers 13 residues. For the CDR3, the DNA is TGTGCCAGCAGCCCAGGGACTAGCTACGAGCAGTACTTC. Protein: CASSPGTSYEQYF.

This clone is hyperexpanded (1% or more) by share. This chain uses TRBV6-8 with TRBJ2-5; D possibly uses TRBD1 or TRBD2 (6 bases each). Germline CDR1 and CDR2: MNHGY and SAAAGT. There are 15 residues in the CDR3. Trimming removed 5 bases from V and 3 bases from J, with 16 bases in between. CDR3 sequence reads: CASSRRGRDKETQYF. DNA for the CDR3: TGTGCCAGCAGTAGGAGGGGAAGGGACAAAGAGACCCAGTACTTC.

This clone was seen a few times. CDR3 amino acids: CASSITKNTEAFF. In DNA form, the CDR3 reads TGTGCCAGCAGTATCACAAAGAACACTGAAGCTTTCTTT. The chain is built from TRBV27 and TRBJ1-1; D uncertain. V gave up 5 bases and J gave up 1 base, with 8 bases separating them. The CDR3 is 13 amino acids. CDR1 and CDR2 (germline): MNHEY, SMNVEV (reference sequence).

The chain uses TRBV7-8 and TRBJ1-2; 7 bases fit TRBD1. This CDR3 is built from 13 residues. CDR1 and CDR2 from the germline V gene are SGHVS and FQNEAQ. V lost 0 bases to trimming and J lost 13 bases; unmatched junction nucleotides: 8. CDR3 DNA: TGTGCCAGCAGCTTAGCGCTGGGACAGCCGCTCACCTTC. Residues: CASSLALGQPLTF. Full variable domain (rest looked up from reference TRBV7-8 and TRBJ1-2): GAGVSQSPRYKVAKRGQDVALRCDPISGHVSLFWYQQALGQGPEFLTYFQNEAQLDKSGLPSDRFFAERPEGSVSTLKIQRTQQEDSAVYLCASSLALGQPLTFGSGTRLTVV.

By its share, this clone is large. This chain uses TRBV2 with TRBJ1-1; 7 bases align to TRBD1. The CDR3 totals 15 residues. The ends lost 6 bases at V and 2 bases at J; junction bases unmatched: 9. Per germline, CDR1 SNHLY and CDR2 FYNNEI. CDR3 amino acids: CASRRRQGGNTEAFF. The CDR3, as DNA: TGTGCCAGCAGGCGCAGACAGGGCGGAAACACTGAAGCTTTCTTT. The full variable domain, with the rest looked up from reference TRBV2 and TRBJ1-1, is EPEVTQTPSHQVTQMGQEVILRCVPISNHLYFYWYRQILGQKVEFLVSFYNNEISEKSEIFDDQFSVERPDGSNFTLKIRSTKLEDSAMYFCASRRRQGGNTEAFFGQGTRLTVV.

Here the CDR3 reads CASSKYRGAVAGELFF. CDR3 coding DNA: TGCGCCAGCAGTAAATACAGGGGGGCGGTTGCCGGGGAGCTGTTTTTT. The chain couples TRBV5-1 to TRBJ2-2; TRBD1 agrees at 8 bases. The CDR3 is made up of 16 amino acids. From germline, CDR1 is SGHRS and CDR2 YFSETQ. V was clipped by 5 bases and J by 6 bases; unmatched bases: 12.

V and J are TRBV5-5 and TRBJ1-1; D call uncertain. This CDR3 contains 13 residues. Trimming took 4 bases from V and 4 from J, leaving 11 bases between them. Germline CDR1 and CDR2: SGHKS and YYEKEE (reference sequence). CDR3 in DNA: TGTGCCAGCAGCGAGTATTGGGGCACTGAAGCTTTCTTT. Translated: CASSEYWGTEAFF.

This clone was recorded only once. V and J are TRBV5-1 and TRBJ2-2; no clear D gene. This CDR3 is built from 15 residues. V lost 0 bases to trimming and J lost 0 bases, with 6 bases between them. The germline gives CDR1 SGHRS, CDR2 YFSETQ. Here the CDR3 DNA reads TGCGCCAGCAGCTTGGGGCAGACGAACACCGGGGAGCTGTTTTTT. It specifies CASSLGQTNTGELFF.

The chain joins TRBV2 to TRBJ1-1; 9 positions agree with TRBD1. Germline-derived CDR1 and CDR2 are SNHLY and FYNNEI. The CDR3 runs 14 residues. Trimming at V came to 4 bases and at J to 1 base, leaving 1 base not matched to a gene. The CDR3 nucleotides are TGTGCCAGCAGTGCGGGACAGGGGAACACTGAAGCTTTCTTT. It encodes CASSAGQGNTEAFF.

The genes are TRBV29-1 and TRBJ2-2, with D tentatively TRBD1 (8 bases). Trimming pared 7 bases from V and 7 bases from J, leaving 22 bases between. Germline V gene data show CDR1 as SQVTM and CDR2 as ANQGSEA. This CDR3 spans 15 amino acids. CDR3 coding DNA: TGCAGCGCCACAGGGGGGGGTGTTTCCCTCGGGGAGCTGTTTTTT. Translating it yields CSATGGGVSLGELFF.

The rearrangement uses TRBV5-1 and TRBJ1-4; 7 nucleotides match TRBD1. The germline gives CDR1 SGHRS, CDR2 YFSETQ. This CDR3 is 16 amino acids long. V was pared by 0 bases and J by 3 bases, with 5 bases of the junction left unmatched. CDR3 nucleotides: TGCGCCAGCAGCTTGGTAGGGGGCACTGCTAATGAAAAACTGTTTTTT. Translated, it gives CASSLVGGTANEKLFF.

This clone was detected only once. The chain is built from TRBV9 and TRBJ2-7, with TRBD1 as a possible D gene (6 bases). The CDR3 contains 16 residues. Trimming stripped 0 bases from V and 0 bases from J, with 13 bases between. Germline-derived CDR1 and CDR2 are SGDLS and YYNGEE. The CDR3 here is CASSVGKGGGSYEQYF. The CDR3 bases are TGTGCCAGCAGCGTAGGTAAAGGGGGTGGCTCCTACGAGCAGTACTTC.

The chain combines TRBV4-2 with TRBJ2-7; 7 bases fit TRBD1. Germline V gives CDR1 LGHNA, CDR2 YNFKEQ. This CDR3 contains 15 residues. V was clipped by 4 bases and J by 6 bases; unmatched bases: 12. The CDR3 DNA is TGTGCCAGCAGCCTAGATAGAGCAGGGGGAACCGAGCAGTACTTC. This codes for CASSLDRAGGTEQYF.